This T cell receptor beta chain derives from a study of blood T cell repertoires in COVID-19. Study-level information: Samples representing acute and convalescent COVID-19 were sourced from the United States, Italy and Spain.

TCRdb's copy holds only in-frame clones and misses some; the assay was immunoSEQ multiplex PCR. The table lists around 340,000 clones, about 86% of them singletons. Germline CDR1 and CDR2: LNHDA and SQIVND (reference sequence). CDR3 length equals 12 residues. Trimming took 4 bases from V and 7 from J, leaving 10 bases between them. The sequenced sample consisted of PBMCs or T cells enriched from blood (not recorded which). The chain is built from TRBV19 and TRBJ1-2; D unclear. The origin of this receptor is a woman in her 40s with acute COVID-19. CDR3 sequence (DNA): TGTGCCAGTAGTAGTAGCACTGGTGGCTACACCTTC. Its translation: CASSSSTGGYTF. The full variable domain, in which reference TRBV19 and TRBJ1-2 provide the parts outside the CDR3, is DGGITQSPKYLFRKEGQNVTLSCEQNLNHDAMYWYRQDPGQGLRLIYYSQIVNDFQKGDIAEGYSVSREKKESFPLTVTSAQKNPTAFYLCASSSSTGGYTFGSGTRLTVV.